The next 29 T cell receptor beta chains were all read from a single sample in a study of T-cell reconstitution after alpha-beta-depleted transplantation in children. Study results and caveats: As was reported, about two months after transplant, alpha-beta T cells came from several hundred expanded graft clones.

Their recognized antigens are unknown. Unique molecular identifiers were used in preparing the TCRbeta library. MiXCR was run by TCRdb on the PCR reads, yielding one entry per CDR3 protein. The table records tens of thousands of distinct CDR3 sequences, approximately 6.9% of them present only once. The starting material was peripheral blood, obtained 60 days after TCRalphabeta/CD19-depleted stem cell transplant. The receptor set was obtained from a child in the first two years of life who had a stem cell transplant for acute myeloid leukemia, so the T cells may come from the graft donor.

At least ten counts were recorded for this clonotype. The chain has TRBV7-9 and TRBJ1-2; D ambiguous. In germline, CDR1 is SEHNR, CDR2 FQNEAQ (reference sequence). The CDR3 contains 16 residues. Trimming stripped 4 bases from V and 0 bases from J, with 15 bases between. DNA for the CDR3: TGTGCCAGCAGCTCAAGGGTGGCAGCCTCTAACTATGGCTACACCTTC. Protein product: CASSSRVAASNYGYTF.

This chain links TRBV7-9 with TRBJ1-2; the D is unclear. From germline, CDR1 is SEHNR and CDR2 FQNEAQ (reference sequence). This CDR3 comprises 14 residues. Deletions cut 0 bases from V and 5 bases from J, with 10 bases between. This CDR3 reads CASSLAPLGYGYTF. CDR3 bases: TGTGCCAGCAGCTTAGCACCTCTGGGGTATGGCTACACCTTC. Based on the CDR3 plus reference TRBV7-9 and TRBJ1-2, the full variable domain is DTGVSQNPRHKITKRGQNVTFRCDPISEHNRLYWYRQTLGQGPEFLTYFQNEAQLEKSRLLSDRFSAERPKGSFSTLEIQRTEQGDSAMYLCASSLAPLGYGYTFGSGTRLTVV.

In nucleotides, the CDR3 is TGTGCCAGCAGTTTACCGGGACTAGCGTCCTACGAGCAGTACTTC. Amino acid sequence: CASSLPGLASYEQYF. The chain combines TRBV28 with TRBJ2-7; 10 positions agree with TRBD2. The CDR3 covers 15 residues. V shed 2 bases, J shed 1 base, and the junction held 2 bases outside the gene matches. Germline values: CDR1 MDHEN, CDR2 SYDVKM.

The chain couples TRBV9 to TRBJ2-2; 9 bases line up with TRBD2. Per germline, CDR1 SGDLS and CDR2 YYNGEE. CDR3 length: 17 residues. Germline trimming cut 0 bases from V and 5 bases from J; bases unmatched to any gene: 8. In DNA, the CDR3 is TGTGCCAGCAGCGTAGATGGTAGCGGGGGTACTACCGGGGAGCTGTTTTTT. Translated: CASSVDGSGGTTGELFF.

This clonotype was observed at least ten times. The chain couples TRBV7-9 to TRBJ2-4; 7 nucleotides match TRBD1. With V trimmed by 4 bases and J by 6 bases, 3 bases remained unmatched. The CDR3 sequence is 13 residues long. Germline assignment: CDR1 SEHNR and CDR2 FQNEAQ (reference sequence). The CDR3 DNA reads TGTGCCAGCAGCTGGGACAGTAGAAACATTCAGTACTTC. Residues: CASSWDSRNIQYF.

This clonotype was seen at least ten times. This chain connects TRBV27 to TRBJ2-7; 10 bases are a match to TRBD1. Germline-derived CDR1 and CDR2 are MNHEY and SMNVEV (reference sequence). This CDR3 region has 13 residues. J gave up 7 bases and V 6 bases, and 6 bases lay outside the gene matches. The CDR3 coding sequence is TGTGCCAGCAGCCTCGACAGGGGGCCGGAGCAGTACTTC. This gives the protein CASSLDRGPEQYF.

This clonotype was counted at least ten times. This chain connects TRBV12-3 or TRBV12-4 to TRBJ2-3; either TRBD1 or TRBD2 may supply D (6 bases each). V lost 7 bases and J 6 bases, leaving 17 bases between the germline ends. This CDR3 has 14 residues. The CDR3 sequence: CASNSQGGTDTQYF. CDR3 in DNA: TGTGCCAGCAATTCTCAAGGGGGGACGGATACGCAGTATTTT.

In this sample, this clonotype turned up many times. The chain uses TRBV5-5 and TRBJ2-2; no clear D. Per the germline V gene, CDR1 is SGHKS and CDR2 is YYEKEE (reference sequence). With 3 bases removed from V and 3 bases from J, the gap between germline ends came to 6 bases. The CDR3 spans 13 residues. The CDR3 spells CASSSLDTGELFF. As DNA, the CDR3 is TGTGCCAGCAGCTCCCTAGACACCGGGGAGCTGTTTTTT.

This clonotype was seen ten or more times. This chain joins TRBV5-5 and TRBJ1-2, with D tentatively TRBD1 (5 bases). The germline gives CDR1 SGHKS, CDR2 YYEKEE (reference sequence). Trimming cost V 0 bases and J 6 bases, with 21 bases left between them. The CDR3 is made up of 17 amino acids. Here the CDR3 DNA reads TGTGCCAGCAGCTTGGAGATACGGCGTTATACAGGACATGGCTACACCTTC. Protein sequence: CASSLEIRRYTGHGYTF. Drawing the rest from reference TRBV5-5 and TRBJ1-2, the complete variable domain is DAGVTQSPTHLIKTRGQQVTLRCSPISGHKSVSWYQQVLGQGPQFIFQYYEKEERGRGNFPDRFSARQFPNYSSELNVNALLLGDSALYLCASSLEIRRYTGHGYTFGSGTRLTVV.

This clonotype was observed at least ten times. J is TRBJ1-2 and V is TRBV20-1; D may be TRBD1 (6 bases). Trimming shortened V by 6 bases and J by 4 bases, and 21 bases separated the two germline ends. The CDR3 runs 15 residues. Germline CDR1 reads DFQATT; CDR2 reads SNEGSKA (reference sequence). In DNA, the CDR3 is TGCAGTGCCCCTGTACAGGGACTGCTAAGCTATGGCTACACCTTC. This codes for CSAPVQGLLSYGYTF.

This clonotype was detected many times. This chain links TRBV9 with TRBJ2-2; D unclear. Trimming took off 3 bases at V and 4 bases at J, with 4 bases between the two ends. The CDR3 length is 12 residues. Germline V gene data show CDR1 as SGDLS and CDR2 as YYNGEE. CDR3: CASSDGTGELFF. CDR3 bases: TGTGCCAGCAGCGACGGCACCGGGGAGCTGTTTTTT.

This clonotype showed up many times. The J gene is TRBJ1-4, the V gene TRBV7-9; D unclear. V lost 3 bases to trimming and J lost 0 bases, with 14 bases between them. Germline CDR1 and CDR2: SEHNR and FQNEAQ (reference sequence). CDR3 length equals 17 residues. The CDR3 sequence is CASSFSPRRATNEKLFF. In DNA form, the CDR3 reads TGTGCCAGCAGCTTTTCCCCCAGGAGGGCAACTAATGAAAAACTGTTTTTT.

This clonotype occurred many times. The J gene is TRBJ2-3, the V gene TRBV24-1, with D perhaps being TRBD1 or TRBD2 (7 bases each). V lost 7 bases to trimming and J lost 6 bases, with 13 bases between them. CDR3 length: 13 residues. From germline, CDR1 is KGHDR and CDR2 SFDVKD. CDR3 DNA sequence: TGTGCCACCAGGGCAGGGGGAGGGGATACGCAGTATTTT. This gives the protein CATRAGGGDTQYF.

This clonotype has a count of ten or more. The chain uses TRBV7-9 and TRBJ2-5; D is uncertain. This CDR3 region has 17 residues. V lost 5 bases and J 1 base, leaving 20 bases between the germline ends. Germline CDR1 reads SEHNR; CDR2 reads FQNEAQ (reference sequence). In DNA, the CDR3 is TGTGCCAGCAGCCCCGGAGTAGAGCTTAAGCGCCAAGAGACCCAGTACTTC. This codes for CASSPGVELKRQETQYF.

This clonotype was seen repeatedly, ten times or more. This chain links TRBV6-5 with TRBJ2-3, with D uncertain. The CDR3 has 18 residues. Deletions cut 2 bases from V and 3 bases from J, with 21 bases between. Germline lookup yields CDR1 MNHEY and CDR2 SVGAGI. The CDR3 DNA follows: TGTGCCAGCAGTTACGGCCCCCCACAGTACCCTTTTACAGATACGCAGTATTTT. Its translation: CASSYGPPQYPFTDTQYF.

This clonotype was observed at least ten times. The chain employs TRBV10-3 and TRBJ2-3; D unclear. The CDR3 has 15 amino acids. Trimming left V 2 bases short and J 1 base short, with 10 bases between. Germline loops: CDR1 ENHRY, CDR2 SYGVKD. CDR3 coding DNA: TGTGCCATCAGTGAGCCTGGACCCGGCACAGATACGCAGTATTTT. Its translation: CAISEPGPGTDTQYF.

This clonotype was counted a few times. The J gene is TRBJ1-2, the V gene TRBV7-9; D gene uncertain. Germline V lookup: CDR1 SEHNR, CDR2 FQNEAQ (reference sequence). The CDR3 is made up of 15 amino acids. V gave up 4 bases and J gave up 0 bases, with 12 bases separating them. CDR3 in amino acids: CASSSLAAPNYGYTF. The CDR3 DNA follows: TGTGCCAGCAGCTCCCTGGCAGCTCCTAACTATGGCTACACCTTC.

This clonotype was counted at least ten times. The chain couples TRBV7-9 to TRBJ1-1; the D gene is possibly TRBD1 (5 bases). The V gene's germline CDR1 is SEHNR and CDR2 FQNEAQ (reference sequence). CDR3 length: 15 amino acids. Trimming cost V 5 bases and J 1 base, with 14 bases left between them. DNA for the CDR3: TGTGCCAGCAGCCGAGGCGACAGACCGAACACTGAAGCTTTCTTT. Its translation is CASSRGDRPNTEAFF.

This clonotype was recorded many times. The rearrangement joins TRBV28 to TRBJ1-5; the D gene is possibly TRBD1 (5 bases). This CDR3 is 15 amino acids long. In germline, CDR1 is MDHEN, CDR2 SYDVKM. Deletions cut 3 bases from V and 3 bases from J, with 12 bases between. This chain's CDR3 is CASSLPSGLNQPQHF. The DNA of the CDR3 is TGTGCCAGCAGTTTGCCCTCAGGGCTCAATCAGCCCCAGCATTTT.

The table lists this clonotype with many counts. V usage is TRBV20-1 and J usage is TRBJ1-2; 8 positions match TRBD1. The CDR3 contains 12 residues. V lost 4 bases to trimming and J lost 5 bases; unmatched junction nucleotides: 3. The germline gives CDR1 DFQATT, CDR2 SNEGSKA (reference sequence). CDR3 protein: CSATGGWYGYTF. The CDR3 nucleotides read TGCAGTGCTACAGGGGGCTGGTATGGCTACACCTTC.

This clonotype was observed at least ten times. The genes are TRBV20-1 and TRBJ2-6; D is possibly TRBD1 or TRBD2 (5 bases each). CDR1 DFQATT and CDR2 SNEGSKA come from the germline V gene (reference sequence). Trimming pared 3 bases from V and 1 base from J, leaving 10 bases between. The length of the CDR3 is 15 residues. The CDR3 sequence is CSARGVFSGANVLTF. The DNA for the CDR3 is TGCAGTGCTAGGGGGGTATTTTCTGGGGCCAACGTCCTGACTTTC.

This clonotype has only a few counts. One end of the junction fails to match germline, which may point to a read error. V gene TRBV12-3 or TRBV12-4 combines with J gene TRBJ2-1; perhaps D is TRBD1 or TRBD2 (5 bases each). The CDR3 has 18 residues. CDR3 nucleotide sequence: TGTGCCATCAGTTTAGCGCGATTGGCTAGAGGGGTCTTCAATGAGCAGTTCTTC. Translating gives CAISLARLARGVFNEQFF.

This clonotype was counted ten times or more. The rearrangement links TRBV5-1 to TRBJ2-7, with 8 bases identical to TRBD1. The J segment lost 0 bases and the V segment lost 4 bases, leaving 6 bases of the junction unmatched. The CDR3 is 15 amino acids. Germline CDR1 reads SGHRS; CDR2 reads YFSETQ. CDR3 nucleotide sequence: TGCGCCAGCAGCCCAGAGACAGGGGCCTCCTACGAGCAGTACTTC. Its translation is CASSPETGASYEQYF.

The sample holds many counts of this clonotype. This sequence joins TRBV25-1 and TRBJ1-1, with 7 bases aligning to TRBD1. CDR1 is MGHDK and CDR2 is SYGVNS in the germline V gene. The CDR3 totals 14 residues. Germline trimming cut 3 bases from V and 2 bases from J; bases unmatched to any gene: 3. CDR3 bases: TGTGCCAGCAGTGATGGACAGGCAAACACTGAAGCTTTCTTT. Its protein is CASSDGQANTEAFF.

The chain carries TRBV7-3 and TRBJ1-1; D perhaps matches TRBD1 (5 bases). Germline lookup yields CDR1 SGHTA and CDR2 FQGTGA. The V end lost 0 bases, the J end lost 0 bases, and 20 bases lay between the germline ends. The CDR3 totals 19 residues. In nucleotides, the CDR3 is TGTGCCAGCAGCTTAACGAGGGGAGGCCGAGGACAAATGAACACTGAAGCTTTCTTT. Protein product: CASSLTRGGRGQMNTEAFF.

This clonotype was observed at least ten times. The genes are TRBV5-1 and TRBJ2-2, with D possibly TRBD1 on 5 matching bases. V lost 4 bases and J 1 base, leaving 17 bases between the germline ends. Looked up from germline, CDR1 is SGHRS and CDR2 is YFSETQ. The length of the CDR3 is 17 residues. The CDR3 nucleotides read TGCGCCAGCAGCCCGCGACGTGGGGCTTTGAACACCGGGGAGCTGTTTTTT. Its translation is CASSPRRGALNTGELFF.

Ten or more counts support this clonotype. The genes are TRBV11-2 and TRBJ2-1; D tentatively fits TRBD1 or TRBD2 (7 bases each). Germline CDR1 is SGHAT and CDR2 is FQNNGV. Trimming stripped 7 bases from V and 9 bases from J, with 13 bases between. The CDR3 has 12 residues. Here the CDR3 reads CASILRGGEQFF. Here the CDR3 DNA reads TGTGCCAGCATTCTCAGGGGGGGTGAGCAGTTCTTC.

Only one count was recorded for this clonotype. The rearrangement links TRBV11-2 to TRBJ1-2, with D hard to call. In germline, CDR1 is SGHAT, CDR2 FQNNGV. This CDR3 contains 15 residues. Trimming pared 0 bases from V and 3 bases from J, leaving 11 bases between. The CDR3 nucleotides are TGTGCCAGCAGCTTAGAGGGCGGAACCTACTATGGCTACACCTTC. This translates into CASSLEGGTYYGYTF.

This clonotype has a count of ten or more. The CDR3 nucleotides are TGCGCCAGCAGTCGGTTAAAGGCCGGGATGACCCAGTACTTC. Residues: CASSRLKAGMTQYF. The chain combines TRBV5-1 with TRBJ2-5; weak D call: TRBD2 (5 bases). Per the germline V gene, CDR1 is SGHRS and CDR2 is YFSETQ. The CDR3 contains 14 residues. The germline V and J ends were trimmed by 5 bases and 7 bases, with 18 bases remaining between them.